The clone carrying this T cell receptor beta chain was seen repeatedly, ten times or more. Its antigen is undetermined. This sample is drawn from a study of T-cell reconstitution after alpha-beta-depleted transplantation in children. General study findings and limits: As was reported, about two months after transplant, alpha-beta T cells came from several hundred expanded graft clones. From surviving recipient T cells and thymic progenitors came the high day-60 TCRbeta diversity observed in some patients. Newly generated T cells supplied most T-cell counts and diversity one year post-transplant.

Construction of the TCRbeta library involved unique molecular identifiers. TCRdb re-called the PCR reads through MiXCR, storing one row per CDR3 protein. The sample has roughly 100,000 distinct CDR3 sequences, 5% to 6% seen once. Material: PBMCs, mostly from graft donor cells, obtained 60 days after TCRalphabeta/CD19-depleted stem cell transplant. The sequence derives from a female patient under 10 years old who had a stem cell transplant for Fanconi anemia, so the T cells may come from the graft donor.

CDR3 sequence (DNA): TGCAGCGTTGGGACGAACACTGAAGCTTTCTTT. It specifies CSVGTNTEAFF. The chain uses TRBV29-1 and TRBJ1-1; D unclear. The CDR3 runs 11 residues. V lost 4 bases and J lost 1, with 4 bases in between. CDR1 is SQVTM, CDR2 ANQGSEA, per germline.